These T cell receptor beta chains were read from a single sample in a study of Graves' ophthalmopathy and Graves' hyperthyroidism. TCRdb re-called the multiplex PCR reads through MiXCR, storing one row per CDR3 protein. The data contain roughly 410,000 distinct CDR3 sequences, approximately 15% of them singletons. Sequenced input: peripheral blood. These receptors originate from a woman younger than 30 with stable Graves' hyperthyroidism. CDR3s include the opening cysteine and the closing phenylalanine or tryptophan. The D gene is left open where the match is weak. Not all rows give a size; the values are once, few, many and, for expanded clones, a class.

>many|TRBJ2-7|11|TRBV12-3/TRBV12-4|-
CASSFEGIQYF
TGTGCCAGCAGTTTCGAGGGGATACAGTACTTC
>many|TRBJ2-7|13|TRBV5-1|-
CASSPIRDREQYF
TGCGCCAGCAGCCCCATCCGGGACCGCGAGCAGTACTTC
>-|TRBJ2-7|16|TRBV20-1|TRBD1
CSARSLSRTGNYEQYF
TGCAGTGCTAGATCGCTATCTCGGACAGGGAATTACGAGCAGTACTTC
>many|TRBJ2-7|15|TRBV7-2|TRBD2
CASSPDLAASYEQYF
TGTGCCAGCAGCCCCGACCTAGCGGCCTCCTACGAGCAGTACTTC
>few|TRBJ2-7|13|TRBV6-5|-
CASSSGGSNEQYF
TGTGCCAGCAGTTCCGGGGGATCGAACGAGCAGTACTTC
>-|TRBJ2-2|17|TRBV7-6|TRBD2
CASSLEVRGGVTGELFF
TGTGCCAGCAGCTTAGAGGTCCGGGGGGGCGTCACCGGGGAGCTGTTTTTT
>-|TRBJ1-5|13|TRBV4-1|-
CASSAKDSQPQHF
TGCGCCAGCAGCGCAAAAGACTCCCAGCCCCAGCATTTT
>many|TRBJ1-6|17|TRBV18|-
CASSPPGSRGGNSPLHF
TGTGCCAGCTCACCACCGGGGTCCAGGGGCGGAAATTCACCCCTCCACTTT
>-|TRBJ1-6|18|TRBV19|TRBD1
CASSRGQGSSSYNSPLHF
TGTGCCAGTAGTCGGGGACAGGGGAGCAGCTCCTATAATTCACCCCTCCACTTT
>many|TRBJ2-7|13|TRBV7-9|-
CASSLSMDYEQYF
TGTGCCAGCAGCTTAAGTATGGATTACGAGCAGTACTTC
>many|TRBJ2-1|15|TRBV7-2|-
CASSLAAGSYNEQFF
TGTGCCAGCAGCTTAGCAGCGGGCTCCTACAATGAGCAGTTCTTC
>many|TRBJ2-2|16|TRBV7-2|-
CASSSRRGVNTGELFF
TGTGCCAGCAGCTCACGCCGAGGGGTGAACACCGGGGAGCTGTTTTTT
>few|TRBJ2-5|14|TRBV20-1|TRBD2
CSARGERGEETQYF
TGCAGTGCTAGGGGGGAGCGGGGGGAGGAGACCCAGTACTTC
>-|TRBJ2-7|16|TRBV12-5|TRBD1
CASGSGTGKRGYEQYF
TGTGCTAGTGGTTCCGGGACAGGCAAAAGGGGCTACGAGCAGTACTTC
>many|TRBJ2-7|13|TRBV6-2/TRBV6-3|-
CASSLGGLGEQNF
TGTGCCAGCAGTCTAGGAGGGTTAGGCGAGCAGAACTTC
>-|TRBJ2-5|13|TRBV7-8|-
CASSSTPKETQYF
TGTGCCAGCAGCTCGACCCCCAAAGAGACCCAGTACTTC
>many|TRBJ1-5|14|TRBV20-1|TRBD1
CSARETGANQPQHF
TGCAGTGCTAGAGAGACAGGGGCGAATCAGCCCCAGCATTTT
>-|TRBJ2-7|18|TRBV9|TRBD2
CASAIATGLAGGGYEQYF
TGTGCCAGCGCTATCGCTACAGGACTAGCGGGGGGTGGGTACGAGCAGTACTTC
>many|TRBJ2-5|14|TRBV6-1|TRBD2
CASSEGLASETQYF
TGTGCCAGCAGTGAGGGACTAGCAAGCGAGACCCAGTACTTC
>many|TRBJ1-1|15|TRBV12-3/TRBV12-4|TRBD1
CASTGQGARGTEAFF
TGTGCCAGCACCGGACAGGGGGCCAGGGGCACTGAAGCTTTCTTT
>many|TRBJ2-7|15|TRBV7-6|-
CASSLEDSHSYEQYF
TGTGCCAGCAGCTTGGAAGACAGCCACTCCTACGAGCAGTACTTC
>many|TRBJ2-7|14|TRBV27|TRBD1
CASRNRGPIYEQYF
TGTGCCAGCAGGAACAGGGGGCCGATCTACGAGCAGTACTTC
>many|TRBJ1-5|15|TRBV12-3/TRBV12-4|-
CASSLGDWGNQPQHF
TGTGCCAGCAGTTTAGGAGACTGGGGCAATCAGCCCCAGCATTTT
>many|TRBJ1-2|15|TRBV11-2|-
CASSLEGEGVYGYTF
TGTGCCAGCAGCTTAGAGGGAGAGGGGGTCTATGGCTACACCTTC
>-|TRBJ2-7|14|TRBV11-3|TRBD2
CASALAGGSYEQYF
TGTGCCAGTGCCCTAGCGGGGGGCTCCTACGAGCAGTACTTC
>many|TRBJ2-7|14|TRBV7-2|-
CASSHRLYSYEQYF
TGTGCCAGCAGCCACAGACTCTACTCCTACGAGCAGTACTTC
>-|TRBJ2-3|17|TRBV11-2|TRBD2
CASSYRLAGVGTDTQYF
TGTGCCAGCAGCTACCGACTAGCGGGGGTGGGTACAGATACGCAGTATTTT
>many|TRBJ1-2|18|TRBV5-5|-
CASSLTRTPVVLNYGYTF
TGTGCCAGCAGCTTGACTAGGACCCCGGTTGTCTTAAACTATGGCTACACCTTC
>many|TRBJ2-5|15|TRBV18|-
CASSPGSGERETQYF
TGTGCCAGCTCACCAGGATCGGGGGAGAGGGAGACCCAGTACTTC